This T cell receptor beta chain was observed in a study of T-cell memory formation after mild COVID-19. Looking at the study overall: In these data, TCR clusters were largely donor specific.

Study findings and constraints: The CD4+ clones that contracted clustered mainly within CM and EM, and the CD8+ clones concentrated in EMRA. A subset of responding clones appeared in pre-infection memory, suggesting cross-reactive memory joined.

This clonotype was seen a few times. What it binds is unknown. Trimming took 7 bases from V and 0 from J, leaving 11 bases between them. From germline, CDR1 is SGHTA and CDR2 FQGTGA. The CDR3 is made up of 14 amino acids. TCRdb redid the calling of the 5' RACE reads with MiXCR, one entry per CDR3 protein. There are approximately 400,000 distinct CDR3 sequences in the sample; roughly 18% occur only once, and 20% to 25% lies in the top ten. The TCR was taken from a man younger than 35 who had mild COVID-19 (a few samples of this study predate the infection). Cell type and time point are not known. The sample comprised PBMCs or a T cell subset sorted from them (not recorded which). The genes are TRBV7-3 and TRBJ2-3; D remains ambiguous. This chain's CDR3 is CASTRGFSTDTQYF. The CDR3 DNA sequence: TGTGCCAGCACCCGTGGGTTTAGCACAGATACGCAGTATTTT.